This TCR beta chain is from a study of T-cell reconstitution after alpha-beta-depleted transplantation in children. The study, taken as a whole, reports: T-cell counts and diversity at one year following transplant were attributed mainly to newly produced T cells. Several hundred rapidly expanded clones from non-depleted graft cells reportedly supplied alpha-beta T cells about two months post-transplant. Several patients had high TCRbeta diversity at day 60; it came from surviving recipient T cells and thymic progenitors.

In this sample, this clonotype turned up a few times. No antigen is known for it. The library targeted TCRbeta and was prepared with unique molecular identifiers. TCRdb analysed the PCR reads with MiXCR anew, one entry per CDR3 protein. Of approximately 130,000 distinct CDR3 sequences in the sample, more than 9.5% were seen once. The CDR3 sequence is 13 residues long. Germline CDR1 is LNHNV and CDR2 is YYDKDF (reference sequence). V lost 4 bases to trimming and J lost 6 bases; unmatched junction nucleotides: 3. The material sequenced was PBMCs, mostly from graft donor cells, taken 180 days after TCRalphabeta/CD19-depleted stem cell transplant. The TCR was taken from a girl younger than two who had a stem cell transplant for combined immunodeficiency, so the T cells may come from the graft donor. The chain joins TRBV15 to TRBJ2-5; 9 positions match TRBD1. CDR3 bases: TGTGCCACCAGCATCGGACAGGGGAAGACCCAGTACTTC. Its protein product is CATSIGQGKTQYF.